The rows below give T cell receptor beta chains drawn from one sample of a study of blood T cell repertoires in COVID-19. Assay: immunoSEQ multiplex PCR; the TCRdb copy retains only in-frame clones and omits some. The sample carries approximately 110,000 clones, about 85% recorded once. The material sequenced was peripheral blood. Receptors were obtained from a man aged 45 to 65 with acute or convalescent COVID-19. The CDR3 runs from the conserved cysteine through the conserved F or W. D genes are given only for firm matches. A row's size may be missing; if present it is once, few, many or a size class.

V gene,clone size,J gene,D gene,CDR3 protein,CDR3 DNA
TRBV30,few,TRBJ1-3,TRBD1,CAWSVTGTGRNTIYF,TGTGCCTGGAGTGTAACCGGGACAGGGAGGAACACCATATATTTT
TRBV7-9,NA,TRBJ1-2,TRBD1,CASSSGQTNYGYTF,TGTGCCAGCAGCTCGGGACAGACTAACTATGGCTACACCTTC
TRBV6-5,NA,TRBJ2-3,TRBD2,CASRLSGGESDTQYF,TGTGCCAGCAGACTTAGCGGGGGGGAATCAGATACGCAGTATTTT
TRBV2,NA,TRBJ1-4,NA,CASSGRQEAKLFF,TGTGCCAGCAGTGGAAGACAGGAGGCAAAACTGTTTTTT
TRBV6-5,NA,TRBJ2-7,TRBD1,CASSDREVYEQYF,TGTGCCAGCAGCGACAGGGAAGTCTACGAGCAGTACTTC
TRBV5-1,NA,TRBJ2-5,TRBD2,CASSAGTSKETQYF,TGCGCCAGCAGCGCCGGGACTAGCAAAGAGACCCAGTACTTC
TRBV4-1,NA,TRBJ2-1,NA,CASSQDSRYEQFF,TGCGCCAGCAGCCAAGATTCTAGATATGAGCAGTTCTTC
TRBV6-1,NA,TRBJ1-6,NA,CASSEAIPGSSYNSPLHF,TGTGCCAGCAGTGAAGCGATCCCCGGGAGCTCCTATAATTCACCCCTCCACTTT
TRBV11-2,NA,TRBJ1-4,TRBD1,CASSLAGGGEKLFF,TGTGCCAGCAGCTTAGCAGGGGGTGGTGAAAAACTGTTTTTT
TRBV11-2,NA,TRBJ2-3,TRBD2,CASSREGRTDTQYF,TGTGCCAGCAGCCGGGAGGGGCGAACAGATACGCAGTATTTT
TRBV7-9,NA,TRBJ2-5,TRBD2,CASSSLPTSGQETQYF,TGTGCCAGCAGCTCCCTTCCGACTAGCGGCCAAGAGACCCAGTACTTC
TRBV2,NA,TRBJ1-1,NA,CASRTQGGTEAFF,TGTGCCAGCAGGACACAGGGTGGCACTGAAGCTTTCTTT
TRBV7-9,NA,TRBJ1-4,TRBD1,CASTLMGTGGGEKLFF,TGTGCCAGCACCCTTATGGGGACAGGGGGCGGTGAAAAACTGTTTTTT
TRBV12-3/TRBV12-4,few,TRBJ2-7,NA,CASSRTYEQYF,TGTGCCAGCAGTCGTACCTACGAGCAGTACTTC
TRBV5-1,once,TRBJ1-6,NA,CASSHGEAYNSPLHF,TGCGCCAGCAGCCACGGAGAGGCCTATAATTCACCCCTCCACTTT
TRBV2,NA,TRBJ2-5,TRBD1,CARDRGRETQYF,TGTGCCAGGGACAGGGGGCGAGAGACCCAGTACTTC
TRBV2,once,TRBJ2-2,TRBD1,CASSAPGQPNTGELFF,TGTGCCAGCAGTGCCCCGGGACAGCCGAACACCGGGGAGCTGTTTTTT
TRBV6-5,NA,TRBJ1-6,NA,CASRPGQRTNSPLHF,TGTGCCAGCAGGCCCGGACAGCGAACCAATTCACCCCTCCACTTT
TRBV10-3,NA,TRBJ1-6,NA,CAISVGDNYSPLHF,TGTGCCATCAGTGTAGGGGACAACTATTCACCCCTCCACTTT
TRBV5-6,NA,TRBJ2-3,NA,CASSPGARADTQYF,TGTGCCAGCAGCCCGGGAGCGAGAGCAGATACGCAGTATTTT
TRBV5-1,NA,TRBJ1-2,TRBD1,CASSSTGSYGYTF,TGCGCCAGCAGCTCGACAGGGTCTTATGGCTACACCTTC
TRBV7-9,once,TRBJ1-5,NA,CASSTTEQPQHF,TGTGCCAGCAGCACCACAGAACAGCCCCAGCATTTT
TRBV7-9,NA,TRBJ1-5,NA,CASSLAGSGGQPQHF,TGTGCCAGCAGCTTAGCTGGTTCCGGAGGCCAGCCCCAGCATTTT
TRBV5-6,NA,TRBJ2-7,NA,CASSDGTPYEQYF,TGTGCCAGCAGCGACGGGACACCCTACGAGCAGTACTTC
TRBV4-2,NA,TRBJ2-7,TRBD2,CASSQAAATSGYEQYF,TGTGCCAGCAGCCAAGCGGCGGCGACTAGCGGGTACGAGCAGTACTTC
TRBV11-3,NA,TRBJ2-7,NA,CASSLGSFEQYF,TGTGCCAGCAGCTTAGGTTCATTTGAGCAGTACTTC
TRBV24-1,NA,TRBJ1-2,TRBD1,CATSDGDRAGYTF,TGTGCCACCAGTGATGGGGACAGGGCGGGCTACACCTTC
TRBV5-1,NA,TRBJ1-2,TRBD1,CASSYAGQGAGYGYTF,TGCGCCAGCAGCTATGCAGGACAGGGGGCGGGCTATGGCTACACCTTC
TRBV28,NA,TRBJ2-1,TRBD2,CASGDSGTRNEQFF,TGTGCCAGCGGAGATAGCGGGACCAGAAATGAGCAGTTCTTC
TRBV7-9,NA,TRBJ1-1,TRBD1,CASSPRTGVVTEAFF,TGTGCCAGCAGCCCCCGGACAGGGGTGGTCACTGAAGCTTTCTTT
TRBV19,NA,TRBJ2-1,NA,CASRRVYPSESSYNEQFF,TGTGCCAGTAGGCGAGTCTACCCCTCGGAGAGCTCCTACAATGAGCAGTTCTTC
TRBV3-1/TRBV3-2,few,TRBJ1-6,NA,CASSQTASPLHF,TGTGCCAGCAGCCAGACAGCTTCACCCCTCCACTTT
TRBV7-3,once,TRBJ1-4,NA,CASSLSSRQGPATNEKLFF,TGTGCCAGCAGCTTATCTAGTCGGCAGGGCCCCGCAACTAATGAAAAACTGTTTTTT
TRBV28,NA,TRBJ1-1,TRBD1,CASSLGDRGYTEAFF,TGTGCCAGCAGTTTGGGGGACAGGGGCTACACTGAAGCTTTCTTT
TRBV4-1,NA,TRBJ2-7,TRBD1,CASSQWDREDEQYF,TGCGCCAGCAGCCAATGGGACAGGGAGGACGAGCAGTACTTC
TRBV9,NA,TRBJ1-4,NA,CASSARGDEKLFF,TGTGCCAGCAGCGCCAGGGGAGATGAAAAACTGTTTTTT
TRBV6-6,NA,TRBJ1-1,NA,CASSPLTGTTGTEAFF,TGTGCCAGCAGCCCTCTTACAGGGACGACAGGCACTGAAGCTTTCTTT
TRBV20-1,few,TRBJ1-5,NA,CSASSVRGQPQHF,TGCAGTGCTAGTTCCGTACGCGGTCAGCCCCAGCATTTT
TRBV3-1/TRBV3-2,NA,TRBJ2-7,TRBD2,CASSQGRSGRIYEQYF,TGTGCCAGCAGCCAAGGGAGGAGCGGGAGAATCTACGAGCAGTACTTC
TRBV5-1,NA,TRBJ2-5,TRBD1,CASRAGGETQYF,TGCGCCAGCAGGGCAGGGGGAGAGACCCAGTACTTC
TRBV28,NA,TRBJ2-1,TRBD2,CASGTGTRTYNEQFF,TGTGCCAGCGGGACCGGGACTAGGACCTACAATGAGCAGTTCTTC
TRBV9,few,TRBJ2-6,NA,CASSPPDRSGANVLTF,TGTGCCAGCAGCCCGCCCGACAGATCTGGGGCCAACGTCCTGACTTTC
TRBV28,NA,TRBJ1-1,TRBD1,CASSRGQPNTEAFF,TGTGCCAGCAGCCGGGGACAGCCGAACACTGAAGCTTTCTTT
TRBV7-9,NA,TRBJ1-2,NA,CASSLGQGKTF,TGTGCCAGCAGCTTAGGTCAGGGGAAAACCTTC
TRBV5-8,NA,TRBJ2-2,TRBD2,CASSLGGLYTGELFF,TGTGCCAGCAGCTTGGGGGGACTATACACCGGGGAGCTGTTTTTT
TRBV12-3/TRBV12-4,NA,TRBJ1-4,TRBD1,CASSSNQGEKLFF,TGTGCCAGCAGTTCGAACCAGGGGGAGAAACTGTTTTTT
TRBV21-1,NA,TRBJ1-4,NA,CARGAGEGSNEKLFF,TGTGCCAGAGGGGCAGGGGAGGGAAGTAATGAAAAACTGTTTTTT
TRBV18,NA,TRBJ2-5,NA,CASSFDESSLLTQYF,TGTGCCAGCTCCTTTGATGAGAGCTCCTTATTGACCCAGTACTTC
TRBV11-2,NA,TRBJ1-2,NA,CASSLDTAGPRGYTF,TGTGCCAGCAGCTTAGATACGGCAGGGCCCAGGGGCTACACCTTC
TRBV2,NA,TRBJ1-5,TRBD1,CASSETGEVYSNQPQHF,TGTGCCAGCAGTGAAACAGGGGAGGTTTATAGCAATCAGCCCCAGCATTTT
TRBV29-1,few,TRBJ2-7,TRBD2,CSVARTSHDEQYF,TGCAGCGTTGCCAGGACTAGCCACGACGAGCAGTACTTC
TRBV18,NA,TRBJ2-5,NA,CASSSKETQYF,TGTGCCAGCTCATCCAAAGAGACCCAGTACTTC
TRBV6-1,NA,TRBJ2-2,NA,CASSEGTATGELFF,TGTGCCAGCAGTGAAGGGACAGCCACCGGGGAGCTGTTTTTT
TRBV7-9,NA,TRBJ1-1,NA,CASSTRQNTEAFF,TGTGCCAGCAGCACACGTCAGAACACTGAAGCTTTCTTT
TRBV6-5,NA,TRBJ2-5,NA,CASSYADYVQETQYF,TGTGCCAGCAGTTACGCAGACTACGTACAAGAGACCCAGTACTTC